The 3 T cell receptor beta chains presented below share a single source sample, sequenced in a study of blood T cell repertoires in COVID-19. The protocol was immunoSEQ multiplex PCR, while the TCRdb copy is restricted to in-frame clones and leaves out a portion. This sample has about 280,000 clones, with about nine tenths found just once. Sequencing used peripheral blood. These receptors were obtained from a woman aged 45-65 years who had recovered from COVID-19.

The J gene is TRBJ1-1, the V gene TRBV21-1; the D segment call TRBD1 is taken from the table without a DNA check. TRBV21-1 is a pseudogene. The CDR3 runs to 16 residues. As DNA, the CDR3 is TGTGCCAGGACCAGCCGGGACAGGGAGATGGGGACTGAAGCTTTCTTT. Its translation: CARTSRDREMGTEAFF.

The chain combines TRBV20-1 with TRBJ1-4; D is uncertain. Germline V gene sequence: CDR1 DFQATT, CDR2 SNEGSKA (reference sequence). The CDR3 is made up of 17 amino acids. Trimming removed 3 bases from V and 0 bases from J, with 17 bases in between. CDR3 sequence: CSASEDMGGTTNEKLFF. In DNA, the CDR3 is TGCAGTGCTAGTGAAGACATGGGCGGGACAACTAATGAAAAACTGTTTTTT.

V gene TRBV19 combines with J gene TRBJ1-5; no clear D. The CDR3 length is 15 residues. The germline CDR1 and CDR2 sequences are LNHDA and SQIVND (reference sequence). Deletions cut 0 bases from V and 3 bases from J, with 9 bases between. The DNA for the CDR3 is TGTGCCAGTAGTATAGATGTCTCGTTCAATCAGCCCCAGCATTTT. Translated, it gives CASSIDVSFNQPQHF.